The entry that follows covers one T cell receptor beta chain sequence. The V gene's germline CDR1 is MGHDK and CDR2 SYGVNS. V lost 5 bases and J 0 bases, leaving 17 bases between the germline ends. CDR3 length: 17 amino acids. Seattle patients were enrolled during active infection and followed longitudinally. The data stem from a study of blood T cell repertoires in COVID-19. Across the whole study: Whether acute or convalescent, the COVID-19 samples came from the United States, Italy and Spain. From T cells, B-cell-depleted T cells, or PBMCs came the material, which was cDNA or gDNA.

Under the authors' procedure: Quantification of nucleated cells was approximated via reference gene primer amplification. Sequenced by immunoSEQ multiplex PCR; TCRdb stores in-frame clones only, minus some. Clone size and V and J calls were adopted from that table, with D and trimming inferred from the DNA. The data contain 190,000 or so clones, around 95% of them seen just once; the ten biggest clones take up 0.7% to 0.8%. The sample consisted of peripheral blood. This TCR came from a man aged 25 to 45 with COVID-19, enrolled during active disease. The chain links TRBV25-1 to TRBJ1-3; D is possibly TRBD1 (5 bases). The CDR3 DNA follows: TGTGCCAGCAGTCACCTGGGGGAGGTTGGCTCTGGAAACACCATATATTTT. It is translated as CASSHLGEVGSGNTIYF.